A selection of T cell receptor beta chains follows, all from one sample in a study of T-cell memory formation after mild COVID-19. MiXCR was run by TCRdb on the 5' RACE reads, yielding one entry per CDR3 protein. The sample consists of hundreds of thousands of distinct CDR3 sequences, around 27% of them appearing once. The source material was PBMCs or a T cell subset sorted from them (not recorded which). These receptors were taken from an adult woman who had mild COVID-19 (a few samples of this study predate the infection). Cell type and time point are not known. The CDR3 runs from the conserved cysteine through the conserved F or W. The order of the fields is V gene, J gene, clone size, D gene, CDR3 protein, CDR3 DNA. A D gene is named only where the DNA matches it firmly. Clone size is stated in some rows and not others, as once, few, many or a class when expanded.

V gene: TRBV20-1
J gene: TRBJ2-7
clone size: few
D gene: NA
CDR3 protein: CSATPGPRGTYEQYF
CDR3 DNA: TGCAGTGCTACCCCGGGACCACGCGGAACCTACGAGCAGTACTTC

V gene: TRBV7-3
J gene: TRBJ1-3
clone size: NA
D gene: TRBD1
CDR3 protein: CASSFSGTASSGNTIYF
CDR3 DNA: TGTGCCAGCAGCTTTTCCGGGACAGCGAGCTCTGGAAACACCATATATTTT

V gene: TRBV12-3/TRBV12-4
J gene: TRBJ1-4
clone size: NA
D gene: TRBD1
CDR3 protein: CASTRQGGEKLFF
CDR3 DNA: TGTGCCAGCACCCGACAGGGAGGTGAAAAACTGTTTTTT

V gene: TRBV6-1
J gene: TRBJ2-3
clone size: once
D gene: NA
CDR3 protein: CASGSTTSTDTQYF
CDR3 DNA: TGTGCCAGCGGGTCCACCACTAGCACAGATACGCAGTATTTT

V gene: TRBV9
J gene: TRBJ1-1
clone size: NA
D gene: TRBD1
CDR3 protein: CASSLNGQGARTEAFF
CDR3 DNA: TGTGCCAGCAGCTTAAATGGACAGGGGGCGAGGACTGAAGCTTTCTTT

V gene: TRBV7-8
J gene: TRBJ2-1
clone size: NA
D gene: NA
CDR3 protein: CASSSLRSPYNEQFF
CDR3 DNA: TGTGCCAGCAGCTCCCTCCGATCACCTTACAATGAGCAGTTCTTC

V gene: TRBV4-3
J gene: TRBJ2-2
clone size: few
D gene: TRBD1
CDR3 protein: CASSQDLTGETGELFF
CDR3 DNA: TGCGCCAGCAGCCAAGATCTGACAGGGGAAACCGGGGAGCTGTTTTTT

V gene: TRBV14
J gene: TRBJ2-3
clone size: few
D gene: NA
CDR3 protein: CASSQGLGQMKFTDTQYF
CDR3 DNA: TGTGCCAGCAGCCAAGGCTTAGGTCAGATGAAATTCACAGATACGCAGTATTTT

V gene: TRBV6-5
J gene: TRBJ2-1
clone size: NA
D gene: NA
CDR3 protein: CASSYSRGTEQFF
CDR3 DNA: TGTGCCAGCAGTTACTCGAGAGGGACTGAGCAGTTCTTC

V gene: TRBV7-3
J gene: TRBJ2-2
clone size: NA
D gene: TRBD1
CDR3 protein: CASSFEGASGELFF
CDR3 DNA: TGTGCCAGCAGCTTTGAGGGGGCGTCCGGGGAGCTGTTTTTT

V gene: TRBV27
J gene: TRBJ2-5
clone size: NA
D gene: NA
CDR3 protein: CASSLGGGLGETQYF
CDR3 DNA: TGTGCCAGCAGTTTAGGGGGTGGCCTAGGAGAGACCCAGTACTTC

V gene: TRBV24-1
J gene: TRBJ2-3
clone size: NA
D gene: TRBD2
CDR3 protein: CATSDRSGTTTDTQYF
CDR3 DNA: TGTGCCACCAGTGATCGGTCCGGGACTACCACAGATACGCAGTATTTT

V gene: TRBV6-2/TRBV6-3
J gene: TRBJ2-2
clone size: many
D gene: NA
CDR3 protein: CASSYPRGTNTGELFF
CDR3 DNA: TGTGCCAGCAGTTACCCCCGAGGAACGAACACCGGGGAGCTGTTTTTT

V gene: TRBV7-9
J gene: TRBJ2-3
clone size: few
D gene: NA
CDR3 protein: CASSFTHRTAGPDTQYF
CDR3 DNA: TGTGCCAGCAGCTTCACTCATCGGACAGCCGGGCCAGATACGCAGTATTTT

V gene: TRBV7-9
J gene: TRBJ2-7
clone size: NA
D gene: TRBD1
CDR3 protein: CASSLTGTGSTF
CDR3 DNA: TGTGCCAGCAGCCTAACCGGGACAGGGAGCACCTTC

V gene: TRBV5-4
J gene: TRBJ2-5
clone size: NA
D gene: TRBD2
CDR3 protein: CASSLLLAGPETQYF
CDR3 DNA: TGTGCCAGCAGCTTGTTACTAGCGGGGCCAGAGACCCAGTACTTC

V gene: TRBV12-3/TRBV12-4
J gene: TRBJ1-2
clone size: NA
D gene: TRBD1
CDR3 protein: CASSLSGTGGLYTF
CDR3 DNA: TGTGCCAGCAGTCTATCCGGGACAGGGGGTCTCTACACCTTC

V gene: TRBV11-1
J gene: TRBJ2-1
clone size: few
D gene: NA
CDR3 protein: CASSLEGARGGRKQFF
CDR3 DNA: TGTGCCAGCAGCTTAGAGGGGGCAAGAGGTGGGAGGAAGCAGTTCTTC

V gene: TRBV2
J gene: TRBJ2-3
clone size: NA
D gene: NA
CDR3 protein: CASSEEGRWDTQYF
CDR3 DNA: TGTGCCAGCAGTGAAGAAGGGAGGTGGGATACGCAGTATTTT

V gene: TRBV4-3
J gene: TRBJ2-7
clone size: once
D gene: TRBD2
CDR3 protein: CASSQGLAGANEQYF
CDR3 DNA: TGCGCCAGCAGCCAGGGTCTAGCGGGAGCAAACGAGCAGTACTTC

V gene: TRBV2
J gene: TRBJ1-1
clone size: NA
D gene: NA
CDR3 protein: CASSGAWANTEAFF
CDR3 DNA: TGTGCCAGCAGTGGGGCCTGGGCTAACACTGAAGCTTTCTTT

V gene: TRBV9
J gene: TRBJ2-7
clone size: few
D gene: NA
CDR3 protein: CASSVASAALEQYF
CDR3 DNA: TGTGCCAGCAGCGTAGCTTCGGCGGCCTTAGAGCAGTACTTC

V gene: TRBV5-1
J gene: TRBJ2-7
clone size: NA
D gene: NA
CDR3 protein: CASSPDGVWSYEQYF
CDR3 DNA: TGCGCCAGCAGCCCGGACGGGGTGTGGTCCTACGAGCAGTACTTC

V gene: TRBV29-1
J gene: TRBJ1-5
clone size: few
D gene: NA
CDR3 protein: CSVGSSTQPQHF
CDR3 DNA: TGCAGCGTTGGGAGTTCAACTCAGCCCCAGCATTTT

V gene: TRBV12-3/TRBV12-4
J gene: TRBJ1-5
clone size: NA
D gene: NA
CDR3 protein: CASSSSVSQDYSSNQPQHF
CDR3 DNA: TGTGCCAGCAGTTCGTCGGTGTCTCAGGATTATAGTAGCAATCAGCCCCAGCATTTT

V gene: TRBV5-1
J gene: TRBJ2-6
clone size: NA
D gene: NA
CDR3 protein: CASFFGQRPSGANVLTF
CDR3 DNA: TGCGCCAGCTTCTTCGGACAGCGCCCCTCTGGGGCCAACGTCCTGACTTTC

V gene: TRBV5-1
J gene: TRBJ2-1
clone size: few
D gene: NA
CDR3 protein: CASSPGLVSSYNEQFF
CDR3 DNA: TGCGCCAGCAGCCCGGGACTCGTAAGCTCCTACAATGAGCAGTTCTTC

V gene: TRBV5-1
J gene: TRBJ1-4
clone size: few
D gene: TRBD1
CDR3 protein: CASSTGTGATNEKLFF
CDR3 DNA: TGCGCCAGCAGCACAGGGACAGGGGCAACTAATGAAAAACTGTTTTTT

V gene: TRBV19
J gene: TRBJ1-2
clone size: NA
D gene: TRBD1
CDR3 protein: CASSIQDRVNYGYTF
CDR3 DNA: TGTGCCAGTAGTATACAGGACAGGGTCAACTATGGCTACACCTTC

V gene: TRBV27
J gene: TRBJ2-1
clone size: NA
D gene: TRBD1
CDR3 protein: CASRWDRGTNEQFF
CDR3 DNA: TGTGCCAGCAGGTGGGACAGGGGGACCAATGAGCAGTTCTTC

V gene: TRBV6-5
J gene: TRBJ2-7
clone size: NA
D gene: NA
CDR3 protein: CASSRTVGSYEQYF
CDR3 DNA: TGTGCCAGCAGTCGGACAGTTGGTTCCTACGAGCAGTACTTC

V gene: TRBV19
J gene: TRBJ1-1
clone size: NA
D gene: NA
CDR3 protein: CASKGTENTEAFF
CDR3 DNA: TGTGCCAGTAAGGGGACGGAGAACACTGAAGCTTTCTTT

V gene: TRBV4-2
J gene: TRBJ2-7
clone size: few
D gene: TRBD1
CDR3 protein: CASSPTGAMGYEQYF
CDR3 DNA: TGTGCCAGCAGCCCTACAGGGGCCATGGGATACGAGCAGTACTTC

V gene: TRBV5-4
J gene: TRBJ2-3
clone size: NA
D gene: NA
CDR3 protein: CASSPGASPNRADTQYF
CDR3 DNA: TGTGCCAGCAGCCCGGGGGCCTCTCCTAACAGGGCAGATACGCAGTATTTT

V gene: TRBV27
J gene: TRBJ2-3
clone size: NA
D gene: NA
CDR3 protein: CASSFFDSTDTQYF
CDR3 DNA: TGTGCCAGCAGTTTCTTCGACAGCACAGATACGCAGTATTTT

V gene: TRBV5-1
J gene: TRBJ2-7
clone size: few
D gene: NA
CDR3 protein: CASWRESYEQYF
CDR3 DNA: TGCGCCAGCTGGAGGGAGTCGTACGAGCAGTACTTC

V gene: TRBV18
J gene: TRBJ1-1
clone size: NA
D gene: NA
CDR3 protein: CASSPPSGDQAFF
CDR3 DNA: TGTGCCAGCTCACCACCGAGTGGAGATCAAGCTTTCTTT

V gene: TRBV5-6
J gene: TRBJ2-1
clone size: few
D gene: TRBD2
CDR3 protein: CASSLAGTSGVLGQFF
CDR3 DNA: TGTGCCAGCAGCTTGGCCGGGACTAGCGGGGTGCTGGGGCAGTTCTTC

V gene: TRBV7-9
J gene: TRBJ1-1
clone size: NA
D gene: TRBD1
CDR3 protein: CASSARQGTNTEAFF
CDR3 DNA: TGTGCCAGCAGCGCCCGACAGGGGACAAACACTGAAGCTTTCTTT

V gene: TRBV7-9
J gene: TRBJ1-2
clone size: few
D gene: NA
CDR3 protein: CASSLSEGNYGYTF
CDR3 DNA: TGTGCCAGCAGCTTAAGTGAAGGGAACTATGGCTACACCTTC

V gene: TRBV7-9
J gene: TRBJ1-1
clone size: NA
D gene: NA
CDR3 protein: CASSSTGLPLSFF
CDR3 DNA: TGTGCCAGCAGCTCGACCGGACTTCCGCTATCTTTCTTT

V gene: TRBV6-1
J gene: TRBJ2-7
clone size: NA
D gene: NA
CDR3 protein: CASSRSGDYEQYF
CDR3 DNA: TGTGCCAGCAGTAGATCAGGGGACTACGAGCAGTACTTC

V gene: TRBV24-1
J gene: TRBJ2-1
clone size: NA
D gene: TRBD2
CDR3 protein: CATSDFGGAHEQFF
CDR3 DNA: TGTGCCACCAGTGATTTCGGGGGGGCCCATGAGCAGTTCTTC

V gene: TRBV27
J gene: TRBJ2-5
clone size: NA
D gene: TRBD2
CDR3 protein: CASSSSGGASRETQYF
CDR3 DNA: TGTGCCAGCAGTTCTAGCGGGGGGGCTTCGCGAGAGACCCAGTACTTC

V gene: TRBV30
J gene: TRBJ1-1
clone size: NA
D gene: NA
CDR3 protein: CAWSWTNTEAFF
CDR3 DNA: TGTGCCTGGAGTTGGACGAACACTGAAGCTTTCTTT

V gene: TRBV4-2
J gene: TRBJ2-5
clone size: few
D gene: NA
CDR3 protein: CASSQDLPETQYF
CDR3 DNA: TGTGCCAGCAGCCAAGATCTCCCGGAGACCCAGTACTTC

V gene: TRBV5-1
J gene: TRBJ1-1
clone size: NA
D gene: NA
CDR3 protein: CASSLEPSGNTEAFF
CDR3 DNA: TGCGCCAGCAGCTTGGAACCCTCAGGGAACACTGAAGCTTTCTTT

V gene: TRBV5-1
J gene: TRBJ2-4
clone size: NA
D gene: NA
CDR3 protein: CASSLVEFGIQYF
CDR3 DNA: TGCGCCAGCAGCTTGGTCGAGTTCGGCATTCAGTACTTC

V gene: TRBV4-2
J gene: TRBJ2-7
clone size: NA
D gene: TRBD1
CDR3 protein: CASSPTPGTEYTEQYF
CDR3 DNA: TGTGCCAGCAGCCCCACCCCCGGGACAGAATATACGGAGCAGTACTTC

V gene: TRBV10-3
J gene: TRBJ2-7
clone size: NA
D gene: NA
CDR3 protein: CAISELPGRKPYEQYF
CDR3 DNA: TGTGCCATCAGTGAGTTACCGGGACGGAAACCCTACGAGCAGTACTTC

V gene: TRBV14
J gene: TRBJ2-1
clone size: few
D gene: TRBD1
CDR3 protein: CASSSFSGQVYNEQFF
CDR3 DNA: TGTGCCAGCAGCTCCTTCTCGGGACAGGTCTACAATGAGCAGTTCTTC

V gene: TRBV4-1
J gene: TRBJ2-1
clone size: NA
D gene: TRBD2
CDR3 protein: CASSQDHGTKSYNEQFF
CDR3 DNA: TGCGCCAGCAGCCAAGATCATGGGACTAAGTCCTACAATGAGCAGTTCTTC

V gene: TRBV4-1
J gene: TRBJ2-2
clone size: once
D gene: NA
CDR3 protein: CASSQDTLATERAGELFF
CDR3 DNA: TGCGCCAGCAGCCAAGATACGCTCGCGACAGAGCGGGCCGGGGAGCTGTTTTTT

V gene: TRBV5-1
J gene: TRBJ2-3
clone size: NA
D gene: TRBD1
CDR3 protein: CASRSGQGAADTQYF
CDR3 DNA: TGCGCCAGCAGGTCGGGACAGGGGGCCGCAGATACGCAGTATTTT

V gene: TRBV6-1
J gene: TRBJ2-1
clone size: few
D gene: NA
CDR3 protein: CASSEAETGVNEQFF
CDR3 DNA: TGTGCCAGCAGTGAAGCGGAGACAGGTGTTAATGAGCAGTTCTTC

V gene: TRBV7-3
J gene: TRBJ2-2
clone size: NA
D gene: NA
CDR3 protein: CASSPILRNTGELFF
CDR3 DNA: TGTGCCAGCAGCCCAATTTTAAGGAACACCGGGGAGCTGTTTTTT

V gene: TRBV12-3/TRBV12-4
J gene: TRBJ1-1
clone size: few
D gene: TRBD1
CDR3 protein: CASSSAGGTEAFF
CDR3 DNA: TGTGCCAGCAGTTCGGCAGGGGGCACTGAAGCTTTCTTT

V gene: TRBV4-1
J gene: TRBJ2-1
clone size: NA
D gene: TRBD2
CDR3 protein: CASSPRSGGADNEQFF
CDR3 DNA: TGCGCCAGCAGCCCACGCAGCGGGGGGGCGGATAATGAGCAGTTCTTC

V gene: TRBV12-3/TRBV12-4
J gene: TRBJ2-3
clone size: NA
D gene: TRBD2
CDR3 protein: CASRAGLAGGSTDTQYF
CDR3 DNA: TGTGCCAGCAGGGCGGGACTAGCGGGGGGTAGCACAGATACGCAGTATTTT

V gene: TRBV29-1
J gene: TRBJ2-2
clone size: NA
D gene: NA
CDR3 protein: CSVGGRVTGELFF
CDR3 DNA: TGCAGCGTTGGTGGAAGGGTAACCGGGGAGCTGTTTTTT